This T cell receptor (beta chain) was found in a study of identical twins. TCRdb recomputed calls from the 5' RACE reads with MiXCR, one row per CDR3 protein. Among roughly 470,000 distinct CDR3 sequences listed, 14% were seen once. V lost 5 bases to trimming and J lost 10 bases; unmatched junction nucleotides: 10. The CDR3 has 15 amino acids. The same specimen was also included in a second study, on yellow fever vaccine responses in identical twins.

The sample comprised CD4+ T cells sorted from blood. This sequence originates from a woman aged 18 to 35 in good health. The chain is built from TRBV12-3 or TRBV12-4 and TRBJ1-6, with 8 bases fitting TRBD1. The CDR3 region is CASSPLDRVESPLHF. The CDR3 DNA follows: TGTGCCAGCAGTCCCCTGGACAGGGTCGAATCACCCCTCCACTTT.